This T cell receptor (beta chain) was captured by sequencing in a study of CD8+ T cells in alopecia areata. Unmatched junction bases numbered 7, after V lost 5 bases and J lost 10 bases. This CDR3 is 14 amino acids long. CDR1 and CDR2 (germline): SEHNR, FQNEAQ (reference sequence). RNA extraction was followed by reverse transcription into cDNA, which acted as the sequencing template. Measured with immunoSEQ multiplex PCR; TCRdb has only the in-frame clones, and not every one. The sample has 130,000 to 150,000 clones; roughly four fifths are singletons. Regarding treatment: oral pan-JAK inhibitor, 5-10 mg twice daily.

The specimen comprised CD8+ T cells sorted from blood, sampled at week 4, from a patient treated with tofacitinib. The chain carries TRBV7-9 and TRBJ1-6, with TRBD1 identical over 8 bases. This receptor was identified in a human donor with alopecia areata. The DNA for the CDR3 is TGTGCCAGCAGCACAGGACAGGGAAACTCACCCCTCCACTTT. This sequence encodes CASSTGQGNSPLHF.